This T cell receptor (beta chain) was documented in a study of blood T cell repertoires in COVID-19. Background on the study: The origin of the acute and convalescent COVID-19 samples was the United States, Italy and Spain. T cells, B-cell-depleted T cells, or PBMCs provided the cDNA or gDNA that served as material.

The germline gives CDR1 SEHNR, CDR2 FQNEAQ (reference sequence). The CDR3 runs to 16 residues. V was trimmed by 1 base and J by 4 bases, leaving 16 bases between them. Under the authors' procedure: Estimation of nucleated cell counts was performed using reference gene primer amplification. The method was immunoSEQ multiplex PCR; TCRdb's version includes in-frame clones alone and lacks a portion of them. The V and J calls and clone size come from that table; D and trimming were worked out from the DNA. In the table there are 40,000 to 50,000 clones, around 76% of which are singletons. The clonotype comes from a man in his sixties or seventies with active or convalescent COVID-19. This chain uses TRBV7-9 with TRBJ1-2; no clear D. Specimen: peripheral blood. In DNA, the CDR3 is TGTGCCAGCAGCTTAGTGGAGGGCGCGCTCGTCTATGGCTACACCTTC. Encoded protein: CASSLVEGALVYGYTF.